A selection of T cell receptor beta chains follows, all from one sample in a study of shared clonotypes between healthy human individuals. Clones were read by immunoSEQ multiplex PCR, and TCRdb kept only the in-frame ones, dropping some. The table has hundreds of thousands of clones, roughly 95% seen once. The sample consisted of naive CD4+ T cells sorted from blood. These receptors were obtained from a woman aged 25-40 years in good health. CDR3s include the opening cysteine and the closing phenylalanine or tryptophan. D genes are given only for firm matches. The size of a clone is reported for some rows only, either as once, few or many, or as a class for expanded clones.

abundance	j_gene	d_gene	v_gene	CDR3aa	CDR3nt
.	TRBJ1-2	.	TRBV7-8	CASSYSVGYGYTF	TGTGCCAGCAGCTACAGCGTTGGCTATGGCTACACCTTC
.	TRBJ2-7	.	TRBV6-1	CASTLGGLTSYEQYF	TGTGCCAGCACATTGGGGGGCCTAACCTCCTACGAGCAGTACTTC
.	TRBJ2-2	.	TRBV5-8	CASSLRSGELFF	TGTGCCAGCAGCCTCAGGTCCGGGGAGCTGTTTTTT
.	TRBJ2-3	.	TRBV28	CASNRPAADTQYF	TGTGCCAGCAACCGACCCGCGGCAGATACGCAGTATTTT
once	TRBJ2-4	TRBD2	TRBV28	CASSPRLAGNIQYF	TGTGCCAGCAGCCCGCGTCTAGCGGGGAACATTCAGTACTTC
once	TRBJ2-3	.	TRBV7-9	CASSLYLHEGRIDTQYF	TGTGCCAGCAGCTTATATCTACACGAGGGGAGGATAGATACGCAGTATTTT
.	TRBJ2-1	.	TRBV4-1	CASMGYNEQFF	TGCGCCAGCATGGGATACAATGAGCAGTTCTTC
.	TRBJ2-3	.	TRBV29-1	CSVGTSSTDTQYF	TGCAGCGTTGGGACTTCAAGCACAGATACGCAGTATTTT
.	TRBJ2-7	.	TRBV28	CASSLSLAPYEQYF	TGTGCCAGCAGTTTATCCCTAGCCCCCTACGAGCAGTACTTC
.	TRBJ2-7	.	TRBV19	CASSRGVRGQVSYEQYF	TGTGCCAGTAGTCGCGGGGTGAGGGGGCAGGTCTCCTACGAGCAGTACTTC
once	TRBJ2-3	TRBD1	TRBV7-3	CASSSGTGRFAGSETDTQYF	TGTGCCAGCAGCTCCGGGACAGGGAGGTTTGCTGGCTCGGAGACAGATACGCAGTATTTT
once	TRBJ1-6	TRBD1	TRBV7-9	CASSSDRAGSPLHF	TGTGCCAGCAGCTCGGACAGGGCAGGGTCACCCCTCCACTTT
.	TRBJ2-7	TRBD1	TRBV27	CAPRTGAYEQYF	TGTGCCCCCCGGACAGGGGCCTACGAGCAGTACTTC
.	TRBJ1-2	.	TRBV6-1	CASSEVGPYGYTF	TGTGCCAGCAGTGAAGTTGGACCCTATGGCTACACCTTC
.	TRBJ2-1	.	TRBV5-4	CASSSASSYNEQFF	TGTGCCAGCAGCTCGGCCAGCTCCTACAATGAGCAGTTCTTC
.	TRBJ2-7	.	TRBV28	CASSLLEGSYEQYF	TGTGCCAGCAGTTTATTAGAGGGCTCCTACGAGCAGTACTTC
few	TRBJ1-5	.	TRBV28	CASSFQEWQPQHF	TGTGCCAGCAGTTTCCAGGAATGGCAGCCCCAGCATTTT
.	TRBJ2-5	.	TRBV5-1	CASSFSGPETQYF	TGCGCCAGCAGCTTTTCAGGGCCGGAGACCCAGTACTTC
.	TRBJ1-2	.	TRBV7-9	CATPHEGGRYTYGYTF	TGTGCCACCCCACACGAGGGGGGCCGCTATACATATGGCTACACCTTC
.	TRBJ1-1	.	TRBV7-8	CASSPRDKITEAFF	TGTGCCAGCAGCCCCCGGGACAAAATCACTGAAGCTTTCTTT
once	TRBJ1-1	.	TRBV7-9	CASTDRGETEAFF	TGTGCCAGCACCGATCGAGGGGAGACTGAAGCTTTCTTT
.	TRBJ1-2	.	TRBV11-1	CASSVDRTNYGYTF	TGTGCCAGCAGCGTAGACAGAACTAACTATGGCTACACCTTC
.	TRBJ1-1	TRBD1	TRBV18	CASSRDRGTEAFF	TGTGCCAGCTCAAGGGACAGGGGCACTGAAGCTTTCTTT
.	TRBJ1-5	TRBD1	TRBV28	CASSPSGRGRDQPQHF	TGTGCCAGCAGTCCCTCGGGCAGGGGGAGAGATCAGCCCCAGCATTTT
.	TRBJ2-3	.	TRBV7-2	CASSWQAVTDTQYF	TGTGCCAGCAGCTGGCAGGCTGTCACAGATACGCAGTATTTT
.	TRBJ1-1	TRBD1	TRBV18	CASSPSGTGAREAFF	TGTGCCAGCTCACCTTCCGGGACAGGAGCACGAGAAGCTTTCTTT
.	TRBJ1-1	.	TRBV7-9	CASSDDTEAFF	TGTGCCAGCAGCGACGACACTGAAGCTTTCTTT
.	TRBJ1-1	.	TRBV18	CASSPRETEAFF	TGTGCCAGCTCACCACGGGAAACTGAAGCTTTCTTT
.	TRBJ2-1	.	TRBV5-1	CASRFLTGNLSSYNEQFF	TGCGCCAGCAGATTTCTGACTGGGAATTTAAGCTCCTACAATGAGCAGTTCTTC
.	TRBJ1-5	.	TRBV28	CASSLWGRGRDQPQHF	TGTGCCAGCAGTTTATGGGGCCGAGGGAGGGATCAGCCCCAGCATTTT
once	TRBJ2-5	TRBD2	TRBV25-1	CASSEYKGRGVETQYF	TGTGCCAGCAGTGAATATAAGGGGCGGGGGGTAGAGACCCAGTACTTC
.	TRBJ2-7	.	TRBV27	CASARFGGLYEQYF	TGTGCCAGCGCCAGGTTCGGGGGCCTCTACGAGCAGTACTTC
.	TRBJ2-3	TRBD1	TRBV5-1	CASSAIPGQHTDTQYF	TGCGCCAGCAGCGCAATCCCGGGACAGCACACAGATACGCAGTATTTT
.	TRBJ1-2	TRBD1	TRBV28	CASRGTDVNYGYTF	TGTGCCAGCAGAGGGACAGATGTTAACTATGGCTACACCTTC
.	TRBJ1-5	TRBD1	TRBV6-5	CASSYSGQGAHQPQHF	TGTGCCAGCAGTTACTCGGGACAGGGGGCCCATCAGCCCCAGCATTTT
.	TRBJ2-7	.	TRBV6-5	CASSYSEGPWAYEQYF	TGTGCCAGCAGTTACTCGGAGGGACCCTGGGCCTACGAGCAGTACTTC
.	TRBJ2-3	.	TRBV28	CASSLGSYTDTQYF	TGTGCCAGCAGTTTGGGGAGTTACACAGATACGCAGTATTTT